The 15 T cell receptor beta chains reported below all come from one sample, sequenced in a study of T cell repertoires in cytomegalovirus infection (dated by TCRdb to about 2019). The treatment or condition label here, explained by the study, means: in vitro stimulation with specific CMV peptide epitopes to enrich CMV-specific T cells. For sequencing, an Illumina HiSeq 1500 was employed. TCRdb redid the processing of the public reads, applying fastp at Q25 and MiXCR, and retained in-frame beta chains. Identical CDR3 protein sequences are pooled into one entry, listed with their most common genes and DNA. This sample comprises around 800,000 distinct CDR3 sequences, about 33% of them detected only once. Of the sample, 12% falls within the top ten clones. Their specific antigens are unknown. Source: cultured CD8+ T cells from PBMCs, taken from culture after CMV antigen stimulation. The source is a human donor in good health (CMV status not recorded). Some clones in this sample may be carry-over from other donors' samples.

The CDR3 spells CASSEAGVEQYF. The DNA of the CDR3 is TGTGCCAGCAGTGAAGCAGGGGTCGAGCAGTACTTC. J is TRBJ2-7 and V is TRBV2, with a possible D match to TRBD1 (5 bases). The CDR3 loop spans 12 amino acids. Trimming pared 0 bases from V and 6 bases from J, leaving 6 bases between. Germline CDR1 is SNHLY and CDR2 is FYNNEI.

This clonotype has only a few counts. The V gene is TRBV6-5, the J gene TRBJ1-4, with D unclear. Germline V gene sequence: CDR1 MNHEY, CDR2 SVGAGI. V was clipped by 6 bases and J by 4 bases, with 6 bases between them. The CDR3 runs 12 residues. The CDR3 DNA reads as TGTGCCAGCAGGTCGAATAATGAAAAACTGTTTTTT. It translates to CASRSNNEKLFF.

The genes are TRBV7-2 and TRBJ1-2, with D possibly TRBD1 on 5 matching bases. With 8 bases removed from V and 2 bases from J, the gap between germline ends came to 15 bases. The germline V gene encodes CDR1 SGHTA and CDR2 FQGNSA. This CDR3 is 14 amino acids long. For the CDR3, the DNA is TGTACCAGCTTCGAGCGGACAACCAACTATGGCTACACCTTC. Translation gives CTSFERTTNYGYTF.

The chain joins TRBV12-3 or TRBV12-4 to TRBJ1-4, with D possibly being TRBD1 (5 bases). Trimming cost V 8 bases and J 7 bases, with 17 bases left between them. The length of the CDR3 is 14 residues. CDR3 amino acids: CASGRGTWGEKLFF. The CDR3 DNA sequence: TGTGCCAGCGGCCGGGGGACTTGGGGTGAAAAACTGTTTTTT.

This clonotype occurred a few times. The V call is TRBV5-6, the J call TRBJ1-5; D is undetermined. This CDR3 has 14 residues. Trimming took 1 base from V and 6 from J, leaving 11 bases between them. CDR1 and CDR2 (germline): SGHDT, YYEEEE. The CDR3 DNA reads TGTGCCAGCAGCTTGCAAGGGCCAGGTCAGCCCCAGCATTTT. Its protein product is CASSLQGPGQPQHF.

This clonotype was detected a few times. CDR3 sequence reads: CASSSTYRGLNTEAFF. The DNA of the CDR3 is TGTGCCAGCAGTTCCACGTACAGGGGATTGAACACTGAAGCTTTCTTT. The chain recombines TRBV6-2 or TRBV6-3 with TRBJ1-1, with 7 bases matching TRBD1. The CDR3 has 16 residues. Unmatched junction bases numbered 8, after V lost 4 bases and J lost 0 bases. Germline V CDR1 and CDR2: MNHEY, SVGEGT.

The rearrangement links TRBV7-9 to TRBJ1-2; D is unresolved. Germline CDR1 and CDR2: SEHNR and FQNEAQ (reference sequence). V was shortened by 4 bases and J by 3 bases, with 9 bases between the two germline ends. The CDR3 contains 13 residues. CDR3 sequence: CASSSLDYYGYTF. In nucleotides, the CDR3 is TGTGCCAGCAGCTCCCTAGACTACTATGGCTACACCTTC.

The genes are TRBV20-1 and TRBJ2-5, with D perhaps matching TRBD2 (7 bases). The CDR3 contains 16 residues. CDR1 and CDR2 (germline): DFQATT, SNEGSKA (reference sequence). With 5 bases removed from V and 7 bases from J, the gap between germline ends came to 26 bases. The chain's CDR3 is CSAEALPTGGGGTQYF. In nucleotides, the CDR3 is TGCAGTGCTGAGGCCCTCCCGACGGGGGGCGGGGGGACCCAGTACTTC.

This clonotype was seen once. This chain joins TRBV5-1 and TRBJ2-1; 12 nucleotides match TRBD2. CDR3 length equals 16 residues. Germline V gene sequence: CDR1 SGHRS, CDR2 YFSETQ. After removal of 0 bases from V and 9 bases from J, the junction contained 7 bases not matched to a gene. CDR3 nucleotides: TGCGCCAGCAGCTTGGTTGGCCTAGCGGGGGGGAGTGAGCAGTTCTTC. Protein sequence: CASSLVGLAGGSEQFF.

This clonotype was counted between two and nine times. This sequence joins TRBV27 and TRBJ2-5; 11 bases fit TRBD2. The V segment lost 0 bases and the J segment 5 bases; nucleotides outside the gene matches: 5. Germline V gene lookup returns CDR1 MNHEY and CDR2 SMNVEV (reference sequence). The CDR3 extends over 16 amino acids. The CDR3 DNA reads as TGTGCCAGCAGTTTATCGATACTAGCGGGGGTTGAGACCCAGTACTTC. Amino acids: CASSLSILAGVETQYF.

This clonotype appeared a few times. The chain links TRBV6-6 to TRBJ1-2, with D possibly TRBD1 on 6 matching bases. Per germline, CDR1 MNHNY and CDR2 SVGAGI (reference sequence). The CDR3 runs to 12 residues. Deletions cut 7 bases from V and 7 bases from J, with 13 bases between. The CDR3 nucleotides read TGTGCCAGCAAAGGGGGGGCAGGTGGCTACACCTTC. Its translation: CASKGGAGGYTF.

In this sample, this clonotype turned up a few times. V gene TRBV6-1 combines with J gene TRBJ2-7; TRBD1 might be the D (6 bases). V lost 7 bases and J lost 5, with 21 bases in between. CDR3 length equals 15 residues. The V gene's germline CDR1 is MNHNS and CDR2 SASEGT. Here the CDR3 DNA reads TGTGCCAGCACCCCCGTGTGGGGAGAGGGGGACGAGCAGTACTTC. This translates into CASTPVWGEGDEQYF.

The V gene is TRBV20-1, the J gene TRBJ2-7; 9 bases fit TRBD2. The CDR3 covers 17 residues. The germline V gene encodes CDR1 DFQATT and CDR2 SNEGSKA (reference sequence). Trimming at V came to 3 bases and at J to 0 bases, leaving 12 bases not matched to a gene. Here the CDR3 reads CSARGWASGDSSYEQYV. The CDR3 DNA sequence: TGCAGTGCTAGGGGGTGGGCTAGCGGGGACAGCTCCTACGAGCAGTACGTC.

The rearrangement uses TRBV5-5 and TRBJ2-2; D not certain. This CDR3 has 15 amino acids. The germline V and J ends were trimmed by 2 bases and 1 base, with 9 bases remaining between them. Germline V lookup: CDR1 SGHKS, CDR2 YYEKEE (reference sequence). CDR3 in DNA: TGTGCCAGCAGCTTTTTTCTCAAGAACACCGGGGAGCTGTTTTTT. This sequence encodes CASSFFLKNTGELFF.

This clonotype was counted many times. This chain links TRBV6-1 with TRBJ1-5; D is unresolved. There are 14 residues in the CDR3. Germline V CDR1 and CDR2: MNHNS, SASEGT. V lost 3 bases and J lost 1, with 7 bases in between. CDR3 sequence: CASSDTGSNQPQHF. The CDR3 DNA follows: TGTGCCAGCAGTGATACGGGGAGCAATCAGCCCCAGCATTTT.